These 18 T cell receptor beta chains came from one sample sequenced in a study of T cells in localized non-small cell lung cancer. The repertoire was sequenced with immunoSEQ multiplex PCR; TCRdb's copy has only in-frame clones and lacks some. The sample holds 23,000 or so clones, roughly nine tenths seen once. The material was peripheral blood, obtained before any cancer treatment. The receptors were sampled from an older male donor with stage I squamous cell lung carcinoma.

By its share, this clone is medium-sized. V is TRBV11-2 and J is TRBJ2-3, with TRBD2 matching over 7 bases. The CDR3 runs 15 residues. The germline V gene has CDR1 SGHAT and CDR2 FQNNGV. With 3 bases clipped from V and 3 bases from J, the junction kept 6 bases outside the gene matches. The CDR3 DNA is TGTGCCAGCAGCTTTGGTAGCGGGCGTACAGATACGCAGTATTTT. This codes for CASSFGSGRTDTQYF.

V and J are TRBV6-5 and TRBJ1-2; possibly TRBD1 for D (6 bases). The ends were cut back, 9 bases at V and 4 bases at J, with 9 bases in the middle. From germline, CDR1 is MNHEY and CDR2 SVGAGI. The CDR3 contains 11 residues. CDR3: CASTRGYGYTF. The CDR3 DNA sequence: TGTGCCAGTACCAGGGGCTATGGCTACACCTTC.

This clone is a singleton in its sample. The rearrangement uses TRBV9 and TRBJ1-4, with 10 bases fitting TRBD1. With 3 bases clipped from V and 4 bases from J, the junction kept 3 bases outside the gene matches. In germline, CDR1 is SGDLS, CDR2 YYNGEE. CDR3 size: 15 residues. The CDR3 sequence is CASSEGTGVNEKLFF. CDR3 DNA: TGTGCCAGCAGCGAGGGGACAGGGGTTAATGAAAAACTGTTTTTT.

V gene TRBV7-9 combines with J gene TRBJ2-1; 8 nucleotides match TRBD2. CDR1 is SEHNR, CDR2 FQNEAQ, per germline (reference sequence). The CDR3 runs 15 residues. J was trimmed by 9 bases and V by 0 bases; bases with no gene match: 7. As DNA, the CDR3 is TGTGCCAGCAGCTTAGCCGAGGGGACTAGTTCTGAGCAGTTCTTC. This gives the protein CASSLAEGTSSEQFF.

This chain joins TRBV30 and TRBJ2-7, with a tentative D call TRBD2 (6 bases). The germline CDR1 and CDR2 sequences are GTSNPN and SVGIG (reference sequence). Trimming took 3 bases from V and 2 from J, leaving 20 bases between them. The CDR3 totals 16 residues. The CDR3 spells CAWRTPKTRGAYEQYF. CDR3 nucleotides: TGTGCCTGGAGAACTCCGAAGACTAGAGGGGCCTACGAGCAGTACTTC.

The chain couples TRBV2 to TRBJ1-4; D not certain. V lost 4 bases, J lost 5 bases, and 5 bases lay in between. The CDR3 is 12 residues long. CDR1 SNHLY and CDR2 FYNNEI come from the germline V gene. The CDR3 protein is CASSAANEKLFF. CDR3 nucleotides: TGTGCCAGCAGTGCAGCGAATGAAAAACTGTTTTTT.

The chain couples TRBV10-1 to TRBJ2-1; a weak D match, TRBD2 (5 bases). V gave up 6 bases and J gave up 7 bases, with 19 bases separating them. Germline CDR1 and CDR2: WNHNN and SYGVQD (reference sequence). The CDR3 is 15 amino acids. CDR3 in amino acids: CASSTLGGIGNEQFF. The DNA of the CDR3 is TGCGCCAGCAGCACCCTAGGAGGTATAGGGAATGAGCAGTTCTTC.

In this sample, this clone turned up once. This chain joins TRBV7-2 and TRBJ2-1; D is perhaps TRBD1 or TRBD2 (5 bases each). The germline gives CDR1 SGHTA, CDR2 FQGNSA. V lost 5 bases to trimming and J lost 6 bases, with 14 bases between them. CDR3 length: 14 amino acids. The CDR3 nucleotides read TGTGCCAGCAGCCTATCCCCGGGGCTCAATGAGCAGTTCTTC. It codes for CASSLSPGLNEQFF.

This clone was observed once. The chain combines TRBV7-2 with TRBJ2-1; the D is unclear. Germline assignment: CDR1 SGHTA and CDR2 FQGNSA. V was clipped by 3 bases and J by 10 bases, with 10 bases between them. The CDR3 totals 12 residues. CDR3: CASSFTHREQFF. As DNA, the CDR3 is TGTGCCAGCAGCTTTACGCATAGAGAGCAGTTCTTC. Filled out from reference TRBV7-2 and TRBJ2-1, the complete variable domain reads GAGVSQSPSNKVTEKGKDVELRCDPISGHTALYWYRQSLGQGLEFLIYFQGNSAPDKSGLPSDRFSAERTGGSVSTLTIQRTQQEDSAVYLCASSFTHREQFFGPGTRLTVL.

The chain links TRBV5-6 to TRBJ1-2; D possibly corresponds to TRBD1 (5 bases). Trimming pared 0 bases from V and 8 bases from J, leaving 14 bases between. The CDR3 is made up of 14 amino acids. The germline CDR1 and CDR2 sequences are SGHDT and YYEEEE. CDR3 loop: CASSLAGLEGGYTF. The CDR3 coding sequence is TGTGCCAGCAGCTTGGCGGGGCTAGAAGGAGGCTACACCTTC.

This sequence joins TRBV15 and TRBJ2-7; maybe TRBD2 (6 bases). V was cut by 0 bases and J by 6 bases, with 15 bases left in between. The CDR3 consists of 15 residues. In germline, CDR1 is LNHNV, CDR2 YYDKDF (reference sequence). The CDR3 nucleotides read TGTGCCACCAGCAGAGATGGAGTGGGGAGGTCCGAGCAGTACTTC. Translation: CATSRDGVGRSEQYF.

The V call is TRBV5-1, the J call TRBJ2-7; D remains ambiguous. The germline V gene has CDR1 SGHRS and CDR2 YFSETQ. Trimming left V 2 bases short and J 0 bases short, with 12 bases between. This CDR3 region has 15 residues. The chain's CDR3 is CASSLTVLSSYEQYF. The CDR3, as DNA: TGCGCCAGCAGCTTAACGGTTCTAAGCTCCTACGAGCAGTACTTC.

J is TRBJ2-7 and V is TRBV7-2, with D unclear. CDR1 and CDR2 from the germline V gene are SGHTA and FQGNSA. V lost 2 bases to trimming and J lost 2 bases, with 7 bases between them. The CDR3 contains 13 residues. The CDR3 region has the DNA TGTGCCAGCAGCTTAATGGGTGCCTACGAGCAGTACTTC. It codes for CASSLMGAYEQYF.

V is TRBV5-1 and J is TRBJ2-5; a possible D gene is TRBD1 (6 bases). V gave up 1 base and J gave up 6 bases, with 16 bases separating them. The length of the CDR3 is 15 residues. Germline V gives CDR1 SGHRS, CDR2 YFSETQ. The CDR3, as DNA: TGCGCCAGCAGCTTGAGAGGACAGTCGCTACAGACCCAGTACTTC. Translation gives CASSLRGQSLQTQYF. Drawing the rest from reference TRBV5-1 and TRBJ2-5, the complete variable domain is KAGVTQTPRYLIKTRGQQVTLSCSPISGHRSVSWYQQTPGQGLQFLFEYFSETQRNKGNFPGRFSGRQFSNSRSEMNVSTLELGDSALYLCASSLRGQSLQTQYFGPGTRLLVL.

This chain links TRBV18 with TRBJ2-5; 7 nucleotides align to TRBD2. TRBJ2-7 explains the end of the DNA better; the J call may be wrong. Germline V lookup: CDR1 KGHSH, CDR2 LQKENI. The CDR3 contains 15 residues. The CDR3 spells CASSREYVGGTEQYF. CDR3 DNA: TGTGCCAGCTCCCGTGAGTACGTGGGGGGGACCGAGCAGTACTTC.

CDR3 sequence: CASSLGSGGDTEAFF. CDR3 in DNA: TGTGCCAGCAGCTTAGGTTCGGGTGGGGACACTGAAGCTTTCTTT. This rearrangement joins TRBV7-2 to TRBJ1-1, with D hard to call. The length of the CDR3 is 15 residues. CDR1 and CDR2 from the germline V gene are SGHTA and FQGNSA. The V and J ends lost 1 base and 3 bases respectively, with 12 bases between them.

The chain is built from TRBV28 and TRBJ2-4; tentatively, D is TRBD1 (6 bases). V was cut by 6 bases and J by 1 base, with 13 bases left in between. This CDR3 is built from 15 residues. The germline V gene has CDR1 MDHEN and CDR2 SYDVKM. DNA for the CDR3: TGTGCCAGCAGCCACCAACAGGGTGCCAAAAACATTCAGTACTTC. Translation: CASSHQQGAKNIQYF.

This clone was counted once. This chain links TRBV29-1 with TRBJ2-5; 7 bases match TRBD2. The CDR3 totals 13 residues. CDR1 SQVTM and CDR2 ANQGSEA come from the germline V gene. V trimming: 5 bases; J trimming: 2 bases; junction bases outside the gene matches: 5. The CDR3 DNA reads TGCAGCGTTTCGCTAGCGGTACAAGAGACCCAGTACTTC. It encodes CSVSLAVQETQYF. The full variable domain, in which reference TRBV29-1 and TRBJ2-5 provide the parts outside the CDR3, is SAVISQKPSRDICQRGTSLTIQCQVDSQVTMMFWYRQQPGQSLTLIATANQGSEATYESGFVIDKFPISRPNLTFSTLTVSNMSPEDSSIYLCSVSLAVQETQYFGPGTRLLVL.